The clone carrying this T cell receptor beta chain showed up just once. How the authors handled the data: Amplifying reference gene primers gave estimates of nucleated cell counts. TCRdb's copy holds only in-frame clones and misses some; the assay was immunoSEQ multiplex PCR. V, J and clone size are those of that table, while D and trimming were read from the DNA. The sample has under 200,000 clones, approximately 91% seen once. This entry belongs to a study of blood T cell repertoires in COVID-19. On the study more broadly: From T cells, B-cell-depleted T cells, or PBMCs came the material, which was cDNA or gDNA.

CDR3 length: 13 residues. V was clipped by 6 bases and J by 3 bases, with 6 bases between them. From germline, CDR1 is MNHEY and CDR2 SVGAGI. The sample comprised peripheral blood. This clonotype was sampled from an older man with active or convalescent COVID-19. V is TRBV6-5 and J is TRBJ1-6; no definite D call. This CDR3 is CASRPDYNSPLHF. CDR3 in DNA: TGTGCCAGCAGGCCAGACTATAATTCACCCCTCCACTTT.